This entry lists 17 T cell receptor beta chains sequenced from one sample in a study of T cells in Graves' hyperthyroidism and ophthalmopathy. Amplification targeted TCR beta CDR3 regions from RNA transcripts. Using the HTBI primer set, a first-round RT-PCR was run on the TCR CDR3. Via MiXCR, TCRdb re-called the multiplex PCR reads, giving one row per CDR3 protein. The profile covers about 52,000 distinct CDR3 sequences, with around half appearing a single time and roughly 9.1% taken by the ten largest. Material: blood. Receptors were obtained from a woman in her forties or fifties with Graves' ophthalmopathy.

This clonotype has a count of ten or more. This chain uses TRBV5-6 with TRBJ2-7; the D is unclear. The CDR3 sequence is 13 residues long. Per germline, CDR1 SGHDT and CDR2 YYEEEE. The V gene lost 1 base and the J gene lost 3 bases, with 8 bases spanning the gap. This CDR3 reads CASSLFNSYEQYF. CDR3 bases: TGTGCCAGCAGCTTGTTTAACAGCTACGAGCAGTACTTC. Filled out from reference TRBV5-6 and TRBJ2-7, the complete variable domain reads DAGVTQSPTHLIKTRGQQVTLRCSPKSGHDTVSWYQQALGQGPQFIFQYYEEEERQRGNFPDRFSGHQFPNYSSELNVNALLLGDSALYLCASSLFNSYEQYFGPGTRLTVT.

The gene calls are TRBV15 and TRBJ2-7; TRBD1 or TRBD2 may be the D gene (7 bases each). The V gene lost 7 bases and the J gene lost 3 bases, with 16 bases spanning the gap. The germline V gene encodes CDR1 LNHNV and CDR2 YYDKDF (reference sequence). The CDR3 spans 14 residues. Here the CDR3 DNA reads TGTGCCACCACTCCTACAGGGGAGGGCTACGAGCAGTACTTC. Translated, it gives CATTPTGEGYEQYF.

The CDR3 DNA reads as TGTGCCAGCAGCTTAGCGTCAGGGAACACCGGGGAGCTGTTTTTT. Protein sequence: CASSLASGNTGELFF. J is TRBJ2-2 and V is TRBV7-9; no clear D. The germline V gene has CDR1 SEHNR and CDR2 FQNEAQ (reference sequence). The CDR3 spans 15 residues. V lost 0 bases and J 1 base, leaving 6 bases between the germline ends. Filled out from reference TRBV7-9 and TRBJ2-2, the complete variable domain reads DTGVSQNPRHKITKRGQNVTFRCDPISEHNRLYWYRQTLGQGPEFLTYFQNEAQLEKSRLLSDRFSAERPKGSFSTLEIQRTEQGDSAMYLCASSLASGNTGELFFGEGSRLTVL.

On this clonotype itself: Its ends do not fully match the called genes, so a read error is possible. The rearrangement joins TRBV15 to TRBJ1-2; D ambiguous. The CDR3 runs 15 residues. The germline V gene has CDR1 LNHNV and CDR2 YYDKDF (reference sequence). CDR3 loop: CAASVLGFANYGYTF. The CDR3 nucleotides are TGTGCCGCCAGCGTCTTGGGCTTTGCTAACTATGGCTACACCTTC. The whole variable domain, remainder taken from reference TRBV15 and TRBJ1-2, is DAMVIQNPRYQVTQFGKPVTLSCSQTLNHNVMYWYQQKSSQAPKLLFHYYDKDFNNEADTPDNFQSRRPNTSFCFLDIRSPGLGDTAMYLCAASVLGFANYGYTFGSGTRLTVV.

The chain has TRBV7-9 and TRBJ1-5, with D unresolved. This CDR3 spans 14 amino acids. Trimming stripped 2 bases from V and 4 bases from J, with 9 bases between. Germline-derived CDR1 and CDR2 are SEHNR and FQNEAQ (reference sequence). This CDR3 reads CASSLSGLNQPQHF. For the CDR3, the DNA is TGTGCCAGCAGCTTAAGCGGATTGAATCAGCCCCAGCATTTT.

This clonotype was observed at least ten times. The V and J genes are TRBV5-1 and TRBJ2-3; TRBD2 agrees at 7 bases. Germline CDR1 and CDR2: SGHRS and YFSETQ. V was clipped by 7 bases and J by 0 bases; unmatched bases: 8. This CDR3 is built from 15 residues. CDR3 DNA sequence: TGCGCCAGCGGGAGGGCCCTCCGAAGCACAGATACGCAGTATTTT. This translates into CASGRALRSTDTQYF.

J is TRBJ1-5 and V is TRBV10-1; D not certain. Germline V gene data show CDR1 as WNHNN and CDR2 as SYGVQD (reference sequence). Trimming stripped 4 bases from V and 3 bases from J, with 16 bases between. This CDR3 contains 16 residues. The CDR3 spells CASSASSPELNQPQHF. CDR3 DNA sequence: TGCGCCAGCAGTGCCAGCAGTCCGGAACTCAATCAGCCCCAGCATTTT.

This sequence joins TRBV11-3 and TRBJ2-5, with 10 positions matching TRBD1. The germline V gene encodes CDR1 SGHNT and CDR2 YENEEA. V lost 1 base to trimming and J lost 5 bases; unmatched junction nucleotides: 4. This CDR3 is 15 amino acids long. CDR3 residues: CASSLAPGQGETQYF. The DNA of the CDR3 is TGTGCCAGCAGCTTAGCCCCGGGACAGGGGGAGACCCAGTACTTC.

This rearrangement joins TRBV10-2 to TRBJ1-3; D not resolved. Germline V gives CDR1 WSHSY, CDR2 SAAADI. The CDR3 loop spans 16 amino acids. Between the trimmed V and J ends, which lost 0 bases and 0 bases, there was a span of 9 bases. CDR3 sequence (DNA): TGCGCCAGCAGTGAGTCCTGGGCCCTCTCTGGAAACACCATATATTTT. It is translated as CASSESWALSGNTIYF.

Ten or more counts support this clonotype. The chain has TRBV9 and TRBJ2-7; 10 nucleotides line up with TRBD1. CDR1 and CDR2 (germline): SGDLS, YYNGEE. This CDR3 spans 15 amino acids. The V segment lost 2 bases and the J segment 2 bases; nucleotides outside the gene matches: 4. CDR3 DNA: TGTGCCAGCAGCGTGGGACAGGGGACGACCTACGAGCAGTACTTC. This encodes CASSVGQGTTYEQYF.

As concerns this clonotype: Given a much more abundant clone one base away, this may be a read error. This rearrangement joins TRBV28 to TRBJ2-7, with TRBD1 identical over 12 bases. Germline lookup yields CDR1 MDHEN and CDR2 SYDVKM. This CDR3 has 15 amino acids. The CDR3 region is CASRGGQGAAYGQYF. The CDR3 nucleotides are TGTGCCAGCAGGGGGGGACAGGGGGCGGCTTACGGGCAGTACTTC.

The chain carries TRBV2 and TRBJ1-5, with D tentatively TRBD1 (6 bases). Germline assignment: CDR1 SNHLY and CDR2 FYNNEI. Trimming shortened V by 6 bases and J by 5 bases, and 8 bases separated the two germline ends. The CDR3 extends over 12 amino acids. The CDR3 is CASSRGYQPQHF. The CDR3 bases are TGTGCCAGCAGCAGGGGATATCAGCCCCAGCATTTT.

The gene calls are TRBV5-1 and TRBJ2-7, with TRBD1 matching over 10 bases. J gave up 6 bases and V 5 bases, and 8 bases lay outside the gene matches. This CDR3 contains 14 residues. Germline V CDR1 and CDR2: SGHRS, YFSETQ. The CDR3 sequence: CASRNTGTGAEQYF. CDR3 nucleotides: TGCGCCAGCAGAAATACCGGGACAGGGGCCGAGCAGTACTTC.

This clonotype is judged medium-sized (0.01 to 0.1%). The V call is TRBV7-2, the J call TRBJ2-7, with 12 bases that match TRBD2. This CDR3 has 15 amino acids. V dropped 5 bases and J dropped 3; count of bases not matched to a gene: 5. Per the germline V gene, CDR1 is SGHTA and CDR2 is FQGNSA. The CDR3 protein is CASSQLAGGIYEQYF. In DNA, the CDR3 is TGTGCCAGCAGCCAACTAGCGGGAGGAATCTACGAGCAGTACTTC. Looking up the rest from reference TRBV7-2 and TRBJ2-7 gives the full variable domain: GAGVSQSPSNKVTEKGKDVELRCDPISGHTALYWYRQSLGQGLEFLIYFQGNSAPDKSGLPSDRFSAERTGGSVSTLTIQRTQQEDSAVYLCASSQLAGGIYEQYFGPGTRLTVT.

This clonotype has ten or more counts. This chain links TRBV19 with TRBJ1-1; D remains ambiguous. Trimming left V 0 bases short and J 7 bases short, with 15 bases between. Germline V lookup: CDR1 LNHDA, CDR2 SQIVND (reference sequence). CDR3 length: 15 residues. CDR3 coding DNA: TGTGCCAGTAGTATAGATTGGGCGGAACCCTTTGAAGCTTTCTTT. Amino acid sequence: CASSIDWAEPFEAFF.

This clonotype was counted many times. This CDR3 fails to terminate in the conserved phenylalanine or tryptophan, so it likely reflects a read error. The chain couples TRBV19 to TRBJ1-1; D unclear. Between the trimmed V and J ends, which lost 5 bases and 0 bases, there was a span of 7 bases. CDR1 is LNHDA and CDR2 is SQIVND in the germline V gene (reference sequence). The CDR3 has 13 amino acids. DNA for the CDR3: TGTGCCAGTAGTGTAAGTATGAACACTGAAGCTTTCCTT. As protein: CASSVSMNTEAFL.

Worth noting for this clonotype: The conserved final phenylalanine or tryptophan is absent from the CDR3, which likely points to a read error. The V and J genes are TRBV20-1 and TRBJ2-1, with 8 bases aligning to TRBD2. Per the germline V gene, CDR1 is DFQATT and CDR2 is SNEGSKA (reference sequence). The CDR3 covers 12 residues. CDR3 sequence: CSTREREFEQFI. The DNA for the CDR3 is TGCAGTACTAGAGAGCGGGAGTTTGAGCAGTTCATC.